The clone carrying this TCR delta chain is labeled medium-sized (0.01 to 0.1%). TCRdb reanalysed the RT-PCR reads via CATT. The table records about 6,500 delta-chain clones, around a quarter of them present only once. These data belong to a study of gamma-delta T cells after stem cell transplantation. Germline loops: CDR1 GEAIGNYY, CDR2 EKD. V lost 3 bases, J lost 0 bases, and 8 bases stayed unmatched. This CDR3 is built from 17 residues. This sequence was found in a human donor. It is not recorded whose cells these are; they may come from a transplant donor. This sequence joins TRDV2 and TRDJ1, with TRDD3 identical over 11 bases. Sequencing was performed on gamma-delta T cells. This CDR3 is CACDLLGDTPYTDKLIF. CDR3 bases: TGTGCCTGTGACCTCCTGGGGGATACCCCGTACACCGATAAACTCATCTTT.